This T cell receptor beta chain came from a study of radiation and T cells in renal cell carcinoma. This CDR3 has 13 residues. Germline V CDR1 and CDR2: ENHRY, SYGVKD. With 7 bases removed from V and 0 bases from J, the gap between germline ends came to 9 bases. The sample's time point: blood 2 weeks post-SBRT. Regarding treatment: 15 Gy SBRT to primary tumor, nephrectomy 4 weeks later. TCRdb keeps only in-frame clones here, not all; method: immunoSEQ multiplex PCR. The table records about 120,000 clones, around 81% of them present only once. The TCR originated in a man aged 45-60 years with renal cell carcinoma. This rearrangement joins TRBV10-3 to TRBJ1-2, with D perhaps matching TRBD1 (6 bases). The specimen comprised blood, sampled from a patient whose treatment included radiotherapy and nephrectomy. CDR3 bases: TGTGCCATCAATGGACAGACTAACTATGGCTACACCTTC. This codes for CAINGQTNYGYTF.